The present entry profiles one T cell receptor beta chain with its context. The data stem from a study of blood T cell repertoires in COVID-19. Assay: immunoSEQ multiplex PCR; the TCRdb copy retains only in-frame clones and omits some. The data contain 150,000 to 200,000 clones, 86% of them singletons. Trimming at V came to 5 bases and at J to 2 bases, leaving 3 bases not matched to a gene. CDR1 is PRHDT and CDR2 is FYEKMQ in the germline V gene (reference sequence). This CDR3 has 16 amino acids. The source is a woman aged 80 or over in a cohort sampled during active or convalescent COVID-19. The sample was peripheral blood. This chain connects TRBV13 to TRBJ2-1; 13 bases are a match to TRBD2. For the CDR3, the DNA is TGTGCCAGCAGCCCACTAGCGGGGGGGCCCTACAATGAGCAGTTCTTC. Translating gives CASSPLAGGPYNEQFF.